The sequence of this TCR beta chain was determined in a study of blood T cell repertoires in COVID-19 (dated by TCRdb to between 2020 and 2021). As for the study more broadly: Samples from collaborators originated in the United States, Italy and Spain and spanned both the acute and convalescent phases of COVID-19. The material from the prospective study consisted of cDNA or gDNA derived from T cells, B-cell-depleted T cells, or PBMCs. Deeply sampled blood TCRbeta repertoires from subjects exposed to, actively infected with, or recovered from COVID-19 were included in the dataset. The repertoires were released in a freely available public database intended as a resource for research on the immune response to SARS-CoV-2. Samples came from the ongoing ImmuneRACE study (first 160 participants) plus 1,254 subjects from 6 global collaborators. A de-identified subject ID, COVID-19 status, age in years and sex were almost always included in the sample metadata. Where available, HLA class I and class II types were taken from metadata supplied by the sample provider and were not determined by assay-based typing. Summary of the overall study and its limitations: The amount of clinical and demographic metadata varied by source and participant and was provided uncurated.

TCRbeta CDR3 regions were amplified from genomic DNA using the immunoSEQ Assay, a bias-controlled multiplex PCR. Regarding the original processing steps: Within the assay, amplification of reference gene primers was used to estimate how many nucleated cells each sample contained. To quantify the absolute abundance of each unique TCRbeta CDR3 rearrangement, sequence reads were collapsed and filtered. For each sample, productive Simpson clonality was calculated by taking the square root of Simpson's diversity index across productive rearrangements. In TCRdb, the immuneACCESS table is reduced to in-frame sequences with V and J assigned. These tables do not hold every clone; where another copy was compared, an unresolved V gene accounts for under half, and the others remain unexplained. V and J calls and clone size are copied from that table; D and trimming were computed from the DNA. This sample gives about 210,000 clones in total; about 76% of them show up just once. Just under 9% of the sample is taken by the ten largest.

Enrolling through a virtual design, the prospective study's participants ranged in age from roughly 18 to 90 years and lived across around 25 United States geographic areas. In the prospective study, cohorts were assigned on the basis of participant-reported clinical history obtained from a screening survey and a study questionnaire. Each participant in the prospective study had whole blood, serum and a nasopharyngeal or oropharyngeal swab collected by mobile phlebotomists. Over an approximately 2-month period, participants in the prospective study had the option of providing additional blood draws and questionnaires. Blood samples from the prospective study were shipped frozen or at room temperature prior to DNA extraction. Of note for this clone: Its antigen has not been determined. Nothing much larger sits one base from this clone, and base qualities are not available.

Sequenced sample: PBMCs or T cells enriched from blood (not recorded which). This TCR came from a woman in her forties or fifties with acute COVID-19.

In nucleotides, the sequence is TGTGCCAGCAGCTTAGCGGGGTCGACTAGATACAATGAGCAGTTCTTC. Translated, this is CASSLAGSTRYNEQFF. The receptor chain draws on TRBV7-8 and TRBJ2-1; D gene: possibly TRBD2, on 6 matching bases. From a lookup of the germline V gene, CDR1 and CDR2 are SGHVS and FQNEAQ. The CDR3 numbers 16 residues from cysteine through phenylalanine. Only CDR3 DNA is held: 48 bases, read in frame from base 1. The V and J ends are trimmed by 0 bases and 4 bases, leaving 13 bases between them. The reference TRBV7-8 and TRBJ2-1 proteins fill in what lies around the CDR3, so the full variable domain reads GAGVSQSPRYKVAKRGQDVALRCDPISGHVSLFWYQQALGQGPEFLTYFQNEAQLDKSGLPSDRFFAERPEGSVSTLKIQRTQQEDSAVYLCASSLAGSTRYNEQFFGPGTRLTVL.